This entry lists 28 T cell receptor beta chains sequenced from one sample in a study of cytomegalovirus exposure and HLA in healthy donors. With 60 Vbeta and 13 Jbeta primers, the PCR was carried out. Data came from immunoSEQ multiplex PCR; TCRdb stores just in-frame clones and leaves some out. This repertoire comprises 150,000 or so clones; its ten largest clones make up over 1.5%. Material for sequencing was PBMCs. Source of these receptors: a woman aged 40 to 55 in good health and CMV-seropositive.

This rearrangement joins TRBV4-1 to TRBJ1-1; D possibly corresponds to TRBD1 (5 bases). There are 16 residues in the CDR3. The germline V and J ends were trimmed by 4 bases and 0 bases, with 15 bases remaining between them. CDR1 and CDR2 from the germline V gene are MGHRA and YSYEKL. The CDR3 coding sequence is TGCGCCAGCAGCCCAGGGTCAGGTCTCATGAACACTGAAGCTTTCTTT. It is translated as CASSPGSGLMNTEAFF.

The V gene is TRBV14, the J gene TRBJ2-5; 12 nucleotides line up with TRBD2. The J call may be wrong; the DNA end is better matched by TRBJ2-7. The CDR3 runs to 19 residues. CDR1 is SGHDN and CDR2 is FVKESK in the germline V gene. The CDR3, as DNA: TGTGCCAGCAGCCAAGAATACGGGACTAGCGGGCGGGCTTCCTACGAGCAGTACTTC. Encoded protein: CASSQEYGTSGRASYEQYF.

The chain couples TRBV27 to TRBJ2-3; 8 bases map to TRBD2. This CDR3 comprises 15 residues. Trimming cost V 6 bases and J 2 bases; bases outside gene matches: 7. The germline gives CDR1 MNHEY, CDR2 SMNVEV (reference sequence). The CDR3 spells CASSSGGAPTDTQYF. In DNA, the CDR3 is TGTGCCAGCAGCTCCGGGGGGGCCCCCACAGATACGCAGTATTTT.

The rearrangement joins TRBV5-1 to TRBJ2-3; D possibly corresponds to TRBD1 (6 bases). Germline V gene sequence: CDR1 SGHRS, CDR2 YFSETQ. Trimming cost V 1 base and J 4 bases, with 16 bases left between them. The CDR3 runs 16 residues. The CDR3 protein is CASSLIGGRVADTQYF. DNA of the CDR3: TGCGCCAGCAGCTTGATAGGGGGACGAGTAGCAGATACGCAGTATTTT. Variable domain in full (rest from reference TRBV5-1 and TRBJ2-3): KAGVTQTPRYLIKTRGQQVTLSCSPISGHRSVSWYQQTPGQGLQFLFEYFSETQRNKGNFPGRFSGRQFSNSRSEMNVSTLELGDSALYLCASSLIGGRVADTQYFGPGTRLTVL.

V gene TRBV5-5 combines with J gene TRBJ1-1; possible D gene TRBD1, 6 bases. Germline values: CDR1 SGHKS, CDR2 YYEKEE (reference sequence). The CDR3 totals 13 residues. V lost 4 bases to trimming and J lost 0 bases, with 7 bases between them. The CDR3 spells CASSGQLNTEAFF. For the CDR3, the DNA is TGTGCCAGCAGCGGACAGTTGAACACTGAAGCTTTCTTT.

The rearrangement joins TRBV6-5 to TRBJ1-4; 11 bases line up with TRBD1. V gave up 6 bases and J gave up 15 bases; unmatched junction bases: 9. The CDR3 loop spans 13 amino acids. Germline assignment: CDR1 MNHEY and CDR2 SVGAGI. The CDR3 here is CASSRPGQGGLFF. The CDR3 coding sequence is TGTGCCAGCAGCAGACCGGGACAGGGGGGCTTGTTTTTT.

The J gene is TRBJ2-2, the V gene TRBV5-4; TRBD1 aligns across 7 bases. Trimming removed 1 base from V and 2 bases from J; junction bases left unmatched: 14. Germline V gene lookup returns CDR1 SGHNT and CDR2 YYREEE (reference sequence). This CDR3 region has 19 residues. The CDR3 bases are TGTGCCAGCAGCTTGAATTCTATCATCGGGACAGCTAACACCGGGGAGCTGTTTTTT. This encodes CASSLNSIIGTANTGELFF.

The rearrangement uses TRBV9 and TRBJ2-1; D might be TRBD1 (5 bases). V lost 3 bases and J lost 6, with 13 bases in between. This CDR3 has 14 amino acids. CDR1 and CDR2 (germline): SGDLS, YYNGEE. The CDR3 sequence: CASSEGNSFNEQFF. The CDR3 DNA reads TGTGCCAGCAGCGAGGGGAACAGTTTCAATGAGCAGTTCTTC.

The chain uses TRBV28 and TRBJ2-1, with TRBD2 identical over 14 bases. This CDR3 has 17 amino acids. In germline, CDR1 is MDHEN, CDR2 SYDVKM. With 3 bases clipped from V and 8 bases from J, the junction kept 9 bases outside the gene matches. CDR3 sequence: CASSFRRGLAGVDEQFF. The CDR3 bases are TGTGCCAGCAGTTTCAGGAGGGGACTAGCGGGAGTCGATGAGCAGTTCTTC.

CDR3 DNA sequence: TGTGCCAGCAGCTTAGGGGCAGCGGGAGACGGCACAGATACGCAGTATTTT. Encoded protein: CASSLGAAGDGTDTQYF. V usage is TRBV7-2 and J usage is TRBJ2-3, with 8 bases lining up with TRBD2. The germline CDR1 and CDR2 sequences are SGHTA and FQGNSA. The CDR3 runs to 17 residues. V lost 1 base to trimming and J lost 1 base; unmatched junction nucleotides: 7. Supplemented by reference TRBV7-2 and TRBJ2-3, the full variable domain reads GAGVSQSPSNKVTEKGKDVELRCDPISGHTALYWYRQSLGQGLEFLIYFQGNSAPDKSGLPSDRFSAERTGGSVSTLTIQRTQQEDSAVYLCASSLGAAGDGTDTQYFGPGTRLTVL.

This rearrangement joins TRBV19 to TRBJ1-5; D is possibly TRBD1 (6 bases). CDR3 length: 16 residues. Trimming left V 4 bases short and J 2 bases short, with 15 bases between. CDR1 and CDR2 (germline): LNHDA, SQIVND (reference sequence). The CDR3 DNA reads TGTGCCAGTAGTACCATCCAGGGGTCTGGCAATCAGCCCCAGCATTTT. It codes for CASSTIQGSGNQPQHF.

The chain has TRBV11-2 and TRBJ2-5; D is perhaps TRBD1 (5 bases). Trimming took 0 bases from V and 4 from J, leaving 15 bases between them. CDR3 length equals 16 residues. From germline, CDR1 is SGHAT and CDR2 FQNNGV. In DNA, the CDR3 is TGTGCCAGCAGCTTAGAAGGTAAGGGGCGCGGAGAGACCCAGTACTTC. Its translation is CASSLEGKGRGETQYF.

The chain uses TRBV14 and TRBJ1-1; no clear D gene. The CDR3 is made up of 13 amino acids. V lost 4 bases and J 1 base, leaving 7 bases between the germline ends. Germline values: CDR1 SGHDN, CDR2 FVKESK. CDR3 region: CASSLTANTEAFF. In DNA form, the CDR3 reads TGTGCCAGCAGCCTCACAGCGAACACTGAAGCTTTCTTT.

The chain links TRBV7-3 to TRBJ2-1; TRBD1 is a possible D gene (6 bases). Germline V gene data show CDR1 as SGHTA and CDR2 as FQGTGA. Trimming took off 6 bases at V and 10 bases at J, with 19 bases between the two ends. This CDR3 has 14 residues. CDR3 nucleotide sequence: TGTGCCAGCAGTTCAAAACTCTCAGGGGCAGAGCAGTTCTTC. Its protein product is CASSSKLSGAEQFF.

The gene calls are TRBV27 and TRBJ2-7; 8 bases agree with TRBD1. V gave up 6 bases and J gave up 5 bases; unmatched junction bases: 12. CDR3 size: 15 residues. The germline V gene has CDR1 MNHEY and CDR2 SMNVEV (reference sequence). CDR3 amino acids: CASSQGARASNEQYF. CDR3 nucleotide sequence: TGTGCCAGCAGCCAGGGGGCGAGGGCATCGAACGAGCAGTACTTC.

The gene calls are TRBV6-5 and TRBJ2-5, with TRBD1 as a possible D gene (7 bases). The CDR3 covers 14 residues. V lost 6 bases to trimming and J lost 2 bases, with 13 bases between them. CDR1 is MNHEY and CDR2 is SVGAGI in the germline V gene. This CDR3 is CASSRGTVQETQYF. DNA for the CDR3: TGTGCCAGCAGCCGGGGGACAGTTCAAGAGACCCAGTACTTC.

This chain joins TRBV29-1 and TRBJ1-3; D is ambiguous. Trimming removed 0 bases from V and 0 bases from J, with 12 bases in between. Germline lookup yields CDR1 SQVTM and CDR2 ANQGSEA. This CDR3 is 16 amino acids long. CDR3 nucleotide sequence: TGCAGCGTTGAAGACCCCAGGAAGAGCTCTGGAAACACCATATATTTT. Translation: CSVEDPRKSSGNTIYF.

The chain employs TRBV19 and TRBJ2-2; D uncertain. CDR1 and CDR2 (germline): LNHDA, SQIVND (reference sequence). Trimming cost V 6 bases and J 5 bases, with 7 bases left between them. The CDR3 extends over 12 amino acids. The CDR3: CASRYRTGELFF. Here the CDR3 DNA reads TGTGCCAGTAGATACAGAACCGGGGAGCTGTTTTTT.

In DNA, the CDR3 is TGTGCCATCCGGGACAGCGGCTCTGGAAACACCATATATTTT. This translates into CAIRDSGSGNTIYF. The chain is built from TRBV10-3 and TRBJ1-3; 7 positions agree with TRBD1. J gave up 0 bases and V 8 bases, and 4 bases lay outside the gene matches. The CDR3 runs to 14 residues. Germline V gives CDR1 ENHRY, CDR2 SYGVKD.

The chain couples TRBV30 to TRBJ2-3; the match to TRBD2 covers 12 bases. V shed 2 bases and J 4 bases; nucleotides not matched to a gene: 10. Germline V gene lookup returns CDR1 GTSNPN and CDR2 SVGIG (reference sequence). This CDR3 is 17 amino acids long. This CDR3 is CAWSQSPLAGGPDTQYF. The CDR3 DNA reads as TGTGCCTGGAGTCAAAGCCCCCTAGCGGGAGGGCCAGATACGCAGTATTTT.

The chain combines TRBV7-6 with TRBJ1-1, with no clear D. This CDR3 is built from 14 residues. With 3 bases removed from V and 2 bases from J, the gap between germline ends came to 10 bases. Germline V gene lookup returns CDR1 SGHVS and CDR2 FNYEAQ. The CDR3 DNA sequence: TGTGCCAGCAGCTTTTCCCCAGATAACACTGAAGCTTTCTTT. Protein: CASSFSPDNTEAFF.

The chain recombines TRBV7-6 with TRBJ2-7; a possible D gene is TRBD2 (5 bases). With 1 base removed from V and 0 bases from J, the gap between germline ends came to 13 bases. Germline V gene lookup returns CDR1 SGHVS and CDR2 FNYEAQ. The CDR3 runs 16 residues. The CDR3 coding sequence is TGTGCCAGCAGCTTAGTACGAGCGGAGAGCTCCTACGAGCAGTACTTC. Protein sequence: CASSLVRAESSYEQYF.

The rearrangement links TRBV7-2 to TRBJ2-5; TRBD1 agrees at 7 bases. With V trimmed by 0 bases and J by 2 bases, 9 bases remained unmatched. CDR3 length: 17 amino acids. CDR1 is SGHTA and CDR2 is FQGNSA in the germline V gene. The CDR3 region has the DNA TGTGCCAGCAGCTTAGCGATAGGGGGCGCACGGCAAGAGACCCAGTACTTC. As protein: CASSLAIGGARQETQYF.

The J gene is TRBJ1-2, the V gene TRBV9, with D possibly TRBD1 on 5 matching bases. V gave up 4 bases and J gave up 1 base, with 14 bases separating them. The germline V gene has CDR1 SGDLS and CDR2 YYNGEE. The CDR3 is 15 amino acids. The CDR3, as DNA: TGTGCCAGCAGCCCCGGGGGACTAAATAACTATGGCTACACCTTC. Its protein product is CASSPGGLNNYGYTF.

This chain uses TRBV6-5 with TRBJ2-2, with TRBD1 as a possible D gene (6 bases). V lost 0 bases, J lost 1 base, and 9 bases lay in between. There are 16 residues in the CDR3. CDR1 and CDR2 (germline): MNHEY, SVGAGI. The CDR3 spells CASSYSTGWNTGELFF. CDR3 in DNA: TGTGCCAGCAGTTACTCGACAGGATGGAACACCGGGGAGCTGTTTTTT.

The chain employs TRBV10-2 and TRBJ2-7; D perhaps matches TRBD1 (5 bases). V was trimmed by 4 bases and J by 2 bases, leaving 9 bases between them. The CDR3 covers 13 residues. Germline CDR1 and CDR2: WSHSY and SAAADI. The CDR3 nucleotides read TGCGCCAGCAGTGGTACAGGAACCTACGAGCAGTACTTC. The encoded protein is CASSGTGTYEQYF.

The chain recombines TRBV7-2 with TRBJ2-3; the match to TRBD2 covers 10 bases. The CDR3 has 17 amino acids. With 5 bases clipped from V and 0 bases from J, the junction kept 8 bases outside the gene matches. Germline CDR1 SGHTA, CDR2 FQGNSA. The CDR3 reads CASSRTSGILSTDTQYF. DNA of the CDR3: TGTGCCAGCAGCCGAACTAGCGGGATTCTTAGCACAGATACGCAGTATTTT. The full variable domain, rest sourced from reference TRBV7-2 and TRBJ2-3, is GAGVSQSPSNKVTEKGKDVELRCDPISGHTALYWYRQSLGQGLEFLIYFQGNSAPDKSGLPSDRFSAERTGGSVSTLTIQRTQQEDSAVYLCASSRTSGILSTDTQYFGPGTRLTVL.

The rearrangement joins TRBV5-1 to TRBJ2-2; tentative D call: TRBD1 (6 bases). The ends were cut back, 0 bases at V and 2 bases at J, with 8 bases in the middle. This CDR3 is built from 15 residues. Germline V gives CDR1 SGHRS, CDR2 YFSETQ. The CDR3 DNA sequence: TGCGCCAGCAGCTTGGCAGGGGTTAACACCGGGGAGCTGTTTTTT. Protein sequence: CASSLAGVNTGELFF.